One and the same sample provided the 32 T cell receptor beta chains below, sequenced in a study of STAT5B mutations in CD4+ large granular lymphocyte leukemia. The table came from immunoSEQ multiplex PCR; TCRdb's copy has only in-frame clones and leaves some out. The sample contains about 23,000 clones, roughly 87% of which appear only once. The sample taken for sequencing was CD4+ T cells from blood buffy coats. These receptors were obtained from a human donor in good health.

The chain combines TRBV7-2 with TRBJ1-2, with D possibly being TRBD1 (6 bases). Trimming pared 2 bases from V and 7 bases from J, leaving 14 bases between. CDR1 SGHTA and CDR2 FQGNSA come from the germline V gene. This CDR3 is built from 14 residues. The CDR3 region has the DNA TGTGCCAGCAGCTTAACAAAGGGGGGGGCTGGCTACACCTTC. The encoded protein is CASSLTKGGAGYTF.

V gene TRBV11-2 combines with J gene TRBJ2-6; 10 bases map to TRBD2. Germline V gives CDR1 SGHAT, CDR2 FQNNGV. The V and J ends lost 5 bases and 0 bases, in that order; junction bases with no gene match: 4. CDR3 length equals 17 residues. As DNA, the CDR3 is TGTGCCAGCAGCCGAGCGGGAGGGTCCTCTGGGGCCAACGTCCTGACTTTC. Its protein product is CASSRAGGSSGANVLTF.

The chain combines TRBV5-1 with TRBJ2-1; the D gene is possibly TRBD2 (6 bases). Germline loops: CDR1 SGHRS, CDR2 YFSETQ. The CDR3 runs to 12 residues. Trimming cost V 4 bases and J 8 bases, with 10 bases left between them. CDR3 nucleotide sequence: TGCGCCAGCAGCCGGGAGAGTGATGAGCAGTTCTTC. Amino acids: CASSRESDEQFF.

V and J are TRBV4-3 and TRBJ1-4; D ambiguous. The CDR3 consists of 15 residues. The germline V and J ends were trimmed by 3 bases and 4 bases, with 12 bases remaining between them. Germline CDR1 is LGHNA and CDR2 is YSLEER. This CDR3 is CASSHTRKGNEKLFF. The CDR3 DNA reads TGCGCCAGCAGCCACACCCGCAAGGGTAATGAAAAACTGTTTTTT.

This clone appeared a single time. The chain uses TRBV11-2 and TRBJ2-7, with D perhaps being TRBD1 or TRBD2 (6 bases each). V shed 5 bases and J shed 7 bases, with 24 bases lying between them. The CDR3 loop spans 16 amino acids. The germline CDR1 and CDR2 sequences are SGHAT and FQNNGV. The CDR3 region is CASSRRGAGSWGEQYF. Here the CDR3 DNA reads TGTGCCAGCAGCCGAAGGGGGGCGGGGAGCTGGGGGGAGCAGTACTTC.

This rearrangement joins TRBV30 to TRBJ2-7, with D possibly matching TRBD1 (6 bases). This CDR3 has 12 amino acids. Germline loops: CDR1 GTSNPN, CDR2 SVGIG (reference sequence). V lost 5 bases and J lost 1, with 9 bases in between. The CDR3 nucleotides read TGTGCCTGGTCGGACAGATCCTACGAGCAGTACTTC. Protein product: CAWSDRSYEQYF. The full variable domain, rest sourced from reference TRBV30 and TRBJ2-7, is SQTIHQWPATLVQPVGSPLSLECTVEGTSNPNLYWYRQAAGRGLQLLFYSVGIGQISSEVPQNLSASRPQDRQFILSSKKLLLSDSGFYLCAWSDRSYEQYFGPGTRLTVT.

CDR3 region: CASLPGTTNNYGYTF. The CDR3 DNA follows: TGTGCCAGCCTTCCAGGGACGACCAATAACTATGGCTACACCTTC. The chain is built from TRBV28 and TRBJ1-2; the D gene is possibly TRBD1 (5 bases). This CDR3 comprises 15 residues. Per germline, CDR1 MDHEN and CDR2 SYDVKM. Trimming removed 8 bases at V and 1 base at J, with 17 bases between.

The chain combines TRBV7-2 with TRBJ2-5; D perhaps matches TRBD1 (5 bases). The V gene lost 5 bases and the J gene lost 0 bases, with 13 bases spanning the gap. The CDR3 consists of 15 residues. Per the germline V gene, CDR1 is SGHTA and CDR2 is FQGNSA. The CDR3 region has the DNA TGTGCCAGCAGCGTGTGGGGCAATTACCAAGAGACCCAGTACTTC. This encodes CASSVWGNYQETQYF.

The chain carries TRBV7-2 and TRBJ2-1; TRBD2 agrees at 12 bases. Germline CDR1 SGHTA, CDR2 FQGNSA. Trimming removed 3 bases from V and 2 bases from J; junction bases left unmatched: 5. The CDR3 is made up of 17 amino acids. DNA for the CDR3: TGTGCCAGCAGCTTGACCCCTAGCGGGAGGGCCTACAATGAGCAGTTCTTC. Residues: CASSLTPSGRAYNEQFF.

This clone has just a few counts. J is TRBJ1-5 and V is TRBV4-1; D not resolved. Germline CDR1 and CDR2: MGHRA and YSYEKL. The CDR3 length is 13 residues. Between the trimmed V and J ends, which lost 4 bases and 6 bases, there was a span of 10 bases. CDR3 loop: CASSLNLGQPQHF. The CDR3 DNA follows: TGCGCCAGCAGCCTTAACTTGGGTCAGCCCCAGCATTTT.

The chain links TRBV5-5 to TRBJ2-7, with 11 positions matching TRBD1. Losses at the gene ends were 4 bases for V and 3 bases for J; bases not matched to a gene: 9. CDR1 SGHKS and CDR2 YYEKEE come from the germline V gene (reference sequence). CDR3 length: 16 residues. This CDR3 reads CASSASSGTGGYEQYF. CDR3 DNA: TGTGCCAGCAGCGCTTCCTCCGGGACAGGGGGCTACGAGCAGTACTTC.

The chain couples TRBV5-1 to TRBJ2-2; D remains unclear. V was trimmed by 0 bases and J by 2 bases, leaving 8 bases between them. Germline V CDR1 and CDR2: SGHRS, YFSETQ. The CDR3 is made up of 15 amino acids. The CDR3 protein is CASSLGAANTGELFF. As DNA, the CDR3 is TGCGCCAGCAGCTTGGGGGCAGCAAACACCGGGGAGCTGTTTTTT.

The rearrangement links TRBV2 to TRBJ1-1; perhaps TRBD1 as D (5 bases). V shed 7 bases and J shed 5 bases, with 20 bases lying between them. Germline lookup yields CDR1 SNHLY and CDR2 FYNNEI. The CDR3 length is 15 residues. CDR3 sequence: CASNVEGLVGTEAFF. DNA of the CDR3: TGTGCCAGCAACGTGGAGGGACTTGTGGGAACTGAAGCTTTCTTT.

The chain employs TRBV29-1 and TRBJ2-3; 9 bases align to TRBD1. V trimming: 7 bases; J trimming: 3 bases; junction bases outside the gene matches: 2. The germline gives CDR1 SQVTM, CDR2 ANQGSEA. CDR3 length equals 12 residues. CDR3 loop: CSAGQGTDTQYF. The CDR3 bases are TGCAGCGCAGGACAGGGGACAGATACGCAGTATTTT.

The rearrangement links TRBV5-4 to TRBJ1-1; no definite D call. CDR1 SGHNT and CDR2 YYREEE come from the germline V gene (reference sequence). The CDR3 loop spans 13 amino acids. Trimming stripped 4 bases from V and 1 base from J, with 8 bases between. The CDR3 loop is CASSPRWNTEAFF. The CDR3 region has the DNA TGTGCCAGCAGCCCCAGGTGGAACACTGAAGCTTTCTTT.

The chain joins TRBV7-8 to TRBJ2-1; D perhaps matches TRBD1 (6 bases). CDR1 is SGHVS and CDR2 is FQNEAQ in the germline V gene. Trimming left V 7 bases short and J 7 bases short, with 17 bases between. The CDR3 covers 14 residues. The CDR3 DNA is TGTGCCAGCACTCACACAGGGTCGGGGAATGAGCAGTTCTTC. It encodes CASTHTGSGNEQFF.

The rearrangement joins TRBV9 to TRBJ1-3, with no clear D. CDR3 length: 12 amino acids. Trimming removed 4 bases from V and 4 bases from J, with 6 bases in between. Germline lookup yields CDR1 SGDLS and CDR2 YYNGEE. The CDR3 DNA reads as TGTGCCAGCAGCTTACAAGGAAACACCATATATTTT. It is translated as CASSLQGNTIYF.

The rearrangement uses TRBV27 and TRBJ1-5; 7 positions match TRBD1. In germline, CDR1 is MNHEY, CDR2 SMNVEV (reference sequence). This CDR3 is 14 amino acids long. V gave up 5 bases and J gave up 1 base; unmatched junction bases: 2. This CDR3 reads CASSKQGSNQPQHF. The CDR3 DNA sequence: TGTGCCAGCAGTAAACAGGGGAGCAATCAGCCCCAGCATTTT.

The chain combines TRBV5-1 with TRBJ1-2; no firm D call. Trimming left V 0 bases short and J 8 bases short, with 11 bases between. CDR1 and CDR2 (germline): SGHRS, YFSETQ. The CDR3 has 13 residues. CDR3 in DNA: TGCGCCAGCAGCTTGGGTGGTCCGGCCGGCTACACCTTC. This gives the protein CASSLGGPAGYTF.

The chain recombines TRBV7-8 with TRBJ2-2; D gene ambiguous. Germline values: CDR1 SGHVS, CDR2 FQNEAQ. V lost 3 bases and J 1 base, leaving 12 bases between the germline ends. The CDR3 is 16 residues long. The CDR3, as DNA: TGTGCCAGCAGCTTGCAGCAGGTTGGGAACACCGGGGAGCTGTTTTTT. Its translation is CASSLQQVGNTGELFF.

The J gene is TRBJ2-2, the V gene TRBV7-9; 7 bases match TRBD1. This CDR3 region has 16 residues. Trimming removed 5 bases from V and 6 bases from J; junction bases left unmatched: 12. Looked up from germline, CDR1 is SEHNR and CDR2 is FQNEAQ (reference sequence). CDR3 coding DNA: TGTGCCAGCAGCCAACGAAACGAAGGGGGCTCCGGGGAGCTGTTTTTT. Translation gives CASSQRNEGGSGELFF. The whole variable domain, remainder taken from reference TRBV7-9 and TRBJ2-2, is DTGVSQNPRHKITKRGQNVTFRCDPISEHNRLYWYRQTLGQGPEFLTYFQNEAQLEKSRLLSDRFSAERPKGSFSTLEIQRTEQGDSAMYLCASSQRNEGGSGELFFGEGSRLTVL.

The rearrangement joins TRBV6-1 to TRBJ1-2; no firm D call. CDR3 length: 12 residues. Germline V gene data show CDR1 as MNHNS and CDR2 as SASEGT. V was clipped by 2 bases and J by 5 bases, with 6 bases between them. The CDR3 reads CASSEYSYGYTF. The DNA for the CDR3 is TGTGCCAGCAGTGAATATTCGTATGGCTACACCTTC.

The chain uses TRBV2 and TRBJ2-2, with 7 nucleotides matching TRBD2. CDR3 size: 17 residues. V shed 6 bases and J 4 bases; nucleotides not matched to a gene: 14. CDR1 and CDR2 (germline): SNHLY, FYNNEI. The CDR3 DNA follows: TGTGCCAGCAGCGACCCCCGGCGGGGGTCTGGCACCGGGGAGCTGTTTTTT. Translated, it gives CASSDPRRGSGTGELFF.

V is TRBV4-1 and J is TRBJ1-6; 7 nucleotides agree with TRBD1. CDR3 length: 17 amino acids. J lost 8 bases, V lost 0 bases, and 10 bases had no gene match. Germline CDR1 is MGHRA and CDR2 is YSYEKL. The CDR3 loop reads CASSQDRDSAYHSPLHF. DNA for the CDR3: TGCGCCAGCAGCCAAGATAGGGACAGCGCGTATCATTCACCCCTCCACTTT.

The genes are TRBV12-1 and TRBJ2-7; TRBD2 is the table's D call and was not checked against the DNA. TRBV12-1 constitutes a pseudogene. CDR3 size: 15 residues. The CDR3 spells CASSFARAGGGEQYF. Here the CDR3 DNA reads TGTGCCAGCAGCTTTGCAAGAGCGGGAGGAGGCGAGCAGTACTTC.

V is TRBV18 and J is TRBJ2-5, with D uncertain. Looked up from germline, CDR1 is KGHSH and CDR2 is LQKENI. The CDR3 contains 13 residues. Trimming took off 3 bases at V and 2 bases at J, with 7 bases between the two ends. The CDR3, as DNA: TGTGCCAGCTCACCGGCCGGACAAGAGACCCAGTACTTC. It specifies CASSPAGQETQYF.

The chain is built from TRBV11-2 and TRBJ1-5; possibly TRBD1 for D (6 bases). CDR1 is SGHAT, CDR2 FQNNGV, per germline. The CDR3 consists of 15 residues. Trimming removed 0 bases from V and 3 bases from J, with 9 bases in between. The CDR3 loop reads CASSLDGQINQPQHF. The CDR3 DNA reads as TGTGCCAGCAGCTTAGACGGACAGATCAATCAGCCCCAGCATTTT. Full variable domain (missing parts from reference TRBV11-2 and TRBJ1-5): EAGVAQSPRYKIIEKRQSVAFWCNPISGHATLYWYQQILGQGPKLLIQFQNNGVVDDSQLPKDRFSAERLKGVDSTLKIQPAKLEDSAVYLCASSLDGQINQPQHFGDGTRLSIL.

This chain connects TRBV6-6 to TRBJ2-1; 9 bases map to TRBD2. This CDR3 spans 14 amino acids. Germline-derived CDR1 and CDR2 are MNHNY and SVGAGI (reference sequence). The V and J ends lost 6 bases and 10 bases, in that order; junction bases with no gene match: 10. The CDR3 DNA is TGTGCCAGCAGCCTGACTAGCGGCATGACGGAGCAGTTCTTC. It encodes CASSLTSGMTEQFF.

The chain employs TRBV5-1 and TRBJ1-2, with D maybe TRBD1 (6 bases). The V end lost 4 bases, the J end lost 8 bases, and 15 bases lay between the germline ends. The CDR3 totals 13 residues. Germline V gene lookup returns CDR1 SGHRS and CDR2 YFSETQ. The CDR3 DNA sequence: TGCGCCAGCAGCGCCCGGGTAGGGGGAGGCTACACCTTC. This translates into CASSARVGGGYTF.

V and J are TRBV2 and TRBJ2-3; D gene ambiguous. This CDR3 is built from 14 residues. Per germline, CDR1 SNHLY and CDR2 FYNNEI. Trimming cost V 4 bases and J 0 bases, with 8 bases left between them. The DNA for the CDR3 is TGTGCCAGCAGTGCCATTTATAGCACAGATACGCAGTATTTT. It translates to CASSAIYSTDTQYF.

The chain combines TRBV11-2 with TRBJ2-1; TRBD1 or TRBD2 may be the D gene (6 bases each). The V gene lost 1 base and the J gene lost 6 bases, with 22 bases spanning the gap. This CDR3 spans 18 amino acids. Germline assignment: CDR1 SGHAT and CDR2 FQNNGV. CDR3 sequence (DNA): TGTGCCAGCAGCTTAGGTCAGTCCGGAAGGGGGGCTGGCAATGAGCAGTTCTTC. Its protein is CASSLGQSGRGAGNEQFF.

The gene calls are TRBV19 and TRBJ1-4; a weak D match, TRBD1 (5 bases). Trimming pared 3 bases from V and 5 bases from J, leaving 10 bases between. The CDR3 is made up of 14 amino acids. Germline loops: CDR1 LNHDA, CDR2 SQIVND (reference sequence). The CDR3 loop is CASSIGTQNEKLFF. The DNA for the CDR3 is TGTGCCAGTAGTATCGGGACGCAGAATGAAAAACTGTTTTTT.